A selection of T cell receptor beta chains follows, all from one sample in a study of blood T cell repertoires in COVID-19. Only in-frame clones appear in the TCRdb table, and some are missing; sequencing was by immunoSEQ multiplex PCR. Of 150,000 to 180,000 clones listed, about 89% are singletons. Sequenced: peripheral blood. The source of these receptors is a man in his fifties or sixties with acute or convalescent COVID-19. Both conserved end residues are part of each CDR3.

V gene: TRBV6-6; CDR3 protein: CASSYSIGNEQFF
V gene: TRBV30; CDR3 protein: CAWSAGNSNQPQHF
V gene: TRBV24-1; CDR3 protein: CATSDPGQGGTQPQHF
V gene: TRBV10-3; CDR3 protein: CAISPLAGGAQIAQYF
V gene: TRBV19; CDR3 protein: CASRTEAMNTEAFF
V gene: TRBV10-1; CDR3 protein: CASSESESNNQPQHF
V gene: TRBV9; CDR3 protein: CASSVDGGFGGAKAFF
V gene: TRBV7-9; CDR3 protein: CASSPGQGNSPLHF
V gene: TRBV19; CDR3 protein: CASSGQGNNSPLHF
V gene: TRBV7-8; CDR3 protein: CASSWGLAGGGITGELFF
V gene: TRBV6-2/TRBV6-3; CDR3 protein: CASSWAINTGELFF
V gene: TRBV4-2; CDR3 protein: CASSQDGAPTNEQFF
V gene: TRBV18; CDR3 protein: CASSPPRGLWVREGLFF
V gene: TRBV25-1; CDR3 protein: CASSDGGPSTDTQYF
V gene: TRBV7-2; CDR3 protein: CASSSQLGQGNGYTF
V gene: TRBV27; CDR3 protein: CASSLFGGVSNQPQHF
V gene: TRBV5-1; CDR3 protein: CASSLVAGGSNQPQHF
V gene: TRBV11-2; CDR3 protein: CASSLERGQGAEAFF
V gene: TRBV19; CDR3 protein: CASSTPRQGAETQYF
V gene: TRBV11-2; CDR3 protein: CASSFSATNEKLFF
V gene: TRBV27; CDR3 protein: CASSLNQGLDGYTF
V gene: TRBV24-1; CDR3 protein: CATSDLSGYQETQYF
V gene: TRBV3-1/TRBV3-2; CDR3 protein: CASSHTGGPNEKLFF
V gene: TRBV28; CDR3 protein: CASSLPAGWVTAIHF
V gene: TRBV6-5; CDR3 protein: CASSKGQGYRYEQFF
V gene: TRBV29-1; CDR3 protein: CSVSTGMDYGYTF
V gene: TRBV11-2; CDR3 protein: CASFGQGITGGTGELFF
V gene: TRBV21-1; CDR3 protein: CASSTLGQEVTGELFF
V gene: TRBV20-1; CDR3 protein: CSANDRENSPLHF
V gene: TRBV12-3/TRBV12-4; CDR3 protein: CASSRGRGAFF
V gene: TRBV25-1; CDR3 protein: CASSGQVNTGELFF
V gene: TRBV19; CDR3 protein: CASSIGQGGQPQHF
V gene: TRBV7-2; CDR3 protein: CASSLGQGVTYEQYF